This T cell receptor (beta chain) is from a study of glioma-infiltrating T cells after dendritic cell vaccination. The protocol was immunoSEQ multiplex PCR, while the TCRdb copy is restricted to in-frame clones and leaves out a portion. The sample has around 96,000 clones, roughly 83% seen once; the top ten hold roughly 5.7%. Blood PBMC samples: pre-vaccination, two weeks post third vaccination, and at tumor progression. CDR1 MNHNS and CDR2 SASEGT come from the germline V gene. V was trimmed by 6 bases and J by 0 bases, leaving 9 bases between them. This CDR3 has 14 amino acids. The sequences come from blood, collected before dendritic cell vaccination. This clonotype originated in a human donor with glioblastoma. The chain employs TRBV6-1 and TRBJ1-3; D is unresolved. The CDR3 here is CASRESNSGNTIYF. As DNA, the CDR3 is TGTGCCAGCAGAGAGTCAAACTCTGGAAACACCATATATTTT.